Included here is one T cell receptor beta chain sequence, with context. Its antigen is still unknown. The data are from a study of CXCR3-negative and CXCR3-positive naive CD8 T cells. The study, taken as a whole, reports: The authors found comparable surface CD5 between naive subsets and inferred TCR strength from TRB CDR3 properties. Cryopreserved PBMCs had partly decreased CXCR3 expression; fresh PBMCs were used in most assays. CXCR3-expressing naive cells carried TRB CDR3s more hydrophobic than those of CXCR3-negative naive cells.

Researchers prepared the TRB cDNA libraries using 5' RACE with UMI labels. TCRdb reanalyzed the 5' RACE reads, giving one entry per CDR3 protein sequence and no DNA. Listed are around 160,000 distinct CDR3 sequences; around 0.28% falls within the top ten. CDR3 length: 13 residues. Germline V lookup: CDR1 MDHEN, CDR2 SYDVKM. CD45RO-CCR7+CD27+CD95- cells counted as naive CD8+ T cells. The V and J genes are TRBV28 and TRBJ2-7; TCRdb lists TRBD2, though no DNA is available to test this call. The origin of this receptor is a human donor in good health. Some clones in this sample may be carry-over from other donors' samples. Sequenced: naive CXCR3+ CD8+ T cells from blood. Subset: CD45RO-CCR7+CD27+CD95- naive CD8+ T cells expressing CXCR3 (TNR3+). CDR3 sequence: CASSPGEDYEQYF.